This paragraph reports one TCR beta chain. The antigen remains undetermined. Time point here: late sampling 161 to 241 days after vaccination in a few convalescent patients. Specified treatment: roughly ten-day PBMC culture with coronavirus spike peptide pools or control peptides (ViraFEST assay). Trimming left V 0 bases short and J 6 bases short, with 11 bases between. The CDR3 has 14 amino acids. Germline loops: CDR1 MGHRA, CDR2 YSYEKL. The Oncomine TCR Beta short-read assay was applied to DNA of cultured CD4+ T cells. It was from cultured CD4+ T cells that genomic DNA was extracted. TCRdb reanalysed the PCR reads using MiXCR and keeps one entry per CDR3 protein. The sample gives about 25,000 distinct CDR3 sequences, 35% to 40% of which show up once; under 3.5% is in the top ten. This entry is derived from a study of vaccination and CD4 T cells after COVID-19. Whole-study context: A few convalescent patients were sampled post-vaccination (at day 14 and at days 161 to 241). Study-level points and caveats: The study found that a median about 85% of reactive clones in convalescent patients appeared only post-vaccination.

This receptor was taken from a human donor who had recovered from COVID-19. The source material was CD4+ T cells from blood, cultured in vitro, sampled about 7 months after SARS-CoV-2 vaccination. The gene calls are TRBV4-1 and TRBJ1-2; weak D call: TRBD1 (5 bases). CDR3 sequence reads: CASSQDPTADGYTF. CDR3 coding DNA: TGCGCCAGCAGCCAAGATCCGACAGCCGATGGCTACACCTTC.